Listed below are T cell receptor beta chains from one sample, sequenced in a study of graft-versus-host responses after intestinal transplantation. Their antigens are not known. The repertoire was sequenced with immunoSEQ multiplex PCR; TCRdb's copy has only in-frame clones and lacks some. The sample consists of about 100,000 clones, roughly 87% of them appearing once. Sample: unstimulated CD4+ T cells sorted from spleen or lymph node cells, taken before transplant. All receptors come from a human donor who was the organ donor for an intestinal transplant. The CDR3 runs from the conserved cysteine through the conserved F or W. The order of the fields is J gene, V gene, clone size, D gene, CDR3 protein, CDR3 DNA. D genes are given only for firm matches. A row's size may be missing; if present it is once, few, many or a size class.

TRBJ2-3	TRBV29-1	.	.	CSVGLDPTDTQYF	TGCAGCGTCGGGCTAGATCCCACAGATACGCAGTATTTT
TRBJ2-7	TRBV30	.	.	CAWSVQVTTATVF	TGTGCCTGGAGTGTACAGGTCACCACCGCGACGGTTTTC
TRBJ2-7	TRBV27	.	.	CASSFGFGSGQYF	TGTGCCAGCAGTTTCGGTTTCGGAAGCGGGCAGTACTTC
TRBJ1-5	TRBV28	.	.	CASRIDTSYQPQHF	TGTGCCAGCCGCATTGACACTTCCTATCAGCCCCAGCATTTT
TRBJ2-3	TRBV20-1	.	.	CSAINTDTQYF	TGCAGTGCTATTAATACAGATACGCAGTATTTT
TRBJ1-5	TRBV15	.	.	CATSGGYTLNNQPQHF	TGTGCCACCAGCGGGGGTTATACCCTTAACAATCAGCCCCAGCATTTT
TRBJ2-7	TRBV27	once	TRBD1	CASRLGQGKPYEQYF	TGTGCCAGCAGACTCGGACAGGGTAAGCCCTACGAGCAGTACTTC
TRBJ1-2	TRBV30	.	.	CAWSVELSALGRGYTF	TGTGCCTGGAGTGTAGAGCTCTCGGCACTAGGTCGAGGCTACACCTTC
TRBJ2-3	TRBV5-1	.	.	CASSPGQNTDTQYF	TGCGCCAGCAGCCCGGGACAAAACACAGATACGCAGTATTTT
TRBJ2-3	TRBV19	.	TRBD2	CASSGTSVSGPDTQYF	TGTGCCAGCTCCGGGACTAGCGTCTCAGGGCCAGATACGCAGTATTTT
TRBJ2-6	TRBV9	once	TRBD1	CASSALATGGGGANVLTF	TGTGCCAGCAGCGCCCTAGCGACAGGGGGTGGTGGGGCCAACGTCCTGACTTTC
TRBJ2-5	TRBV5-1	once	TRBD1	CASSGQGAPQETQYF	TGCGCCAGCAGCGGACAGGGGGCCCCACAAGAGACCCAGTACTTC
TRBJ1-6	TRBV30	once	.	CAWSVFRGIYNSPLHF	TGTGCCTGGAGTGTATTTCGGGGGATCTATAATTCACCCCTCCACTTT
TRBJ1-2	TRBV4-2	.	TRBD1	CASSSGDSYYGYTF	TGTGCCAGCAGCTCCGGGGACAGCTACTATGGCTACACCTTC
TRBJ2-3	TRBV7-2	once	.	CASSFRASFTDTQYF	TGTGCCAGCAGCTTTAGGGCTAGCTTCACAGATACGCAGTATTTT
TRBJ2-3	TRBV29-1	.	TRBD1	CSVDGQGDTDTQYF	TGCAGCGTCGATGGACAGGGAGACACAGATACGCAGTATTTT
TRBJ2-7	TRBV6-1	.	TRBD2	CASSEEPAGAYEQYF	TGTGCCAGCAGTGAAGAACCGGCGGGGGCCTACGAGCAGTACTTC
TRBJ2-3	TRBV7-9	.	.	CASSPYRRSTDTQYF	TGTGCCAGCAGTCCTTACAGGCGTAGCACAGATACGCAGTATTTT